This TCR beta chain was captured by sequencing in a study of cytomegalovirus exposure and HLA in healthy donors. Study-level points and caveats: Excluded: some indistinguishable V segments such as TRBV6-2 and TRBV6-3.

The donors comprised healthy bone marrow donors. Note on this clone: Its antigen is undetermined.

Primers included in the PCR were 60 Vbeta and 13 Jbeta primers. Clones were read by immunoSEQ multiplex PCR, and TCRdb kept only the in-frame ones, dropping some. Of around 90,000 clones in the sample, under 85% are singletons; the top ten hold approximately 3%. The V end was cut by 5 bases, the J end by 4 bases, with 15 bases between. From germline, CDR1 is MGHDK and CDR2 SYGVNS. This CDR3 has 15 amino acids. Sequencing input: PBMCs. The sequence came from a man aged 30 to 39 in good health and CMV-seronegative. This chain links TRBV25-1 with TRBJ1-3, with D perhaps TRBD1 (5 bases). The CDR3 region has the DNA TGTGCCAGCAGTTCCAGCAGGGTCGTCGGAAACACCATATATTTT. It translates to CASSSSRVVGNTIYF.